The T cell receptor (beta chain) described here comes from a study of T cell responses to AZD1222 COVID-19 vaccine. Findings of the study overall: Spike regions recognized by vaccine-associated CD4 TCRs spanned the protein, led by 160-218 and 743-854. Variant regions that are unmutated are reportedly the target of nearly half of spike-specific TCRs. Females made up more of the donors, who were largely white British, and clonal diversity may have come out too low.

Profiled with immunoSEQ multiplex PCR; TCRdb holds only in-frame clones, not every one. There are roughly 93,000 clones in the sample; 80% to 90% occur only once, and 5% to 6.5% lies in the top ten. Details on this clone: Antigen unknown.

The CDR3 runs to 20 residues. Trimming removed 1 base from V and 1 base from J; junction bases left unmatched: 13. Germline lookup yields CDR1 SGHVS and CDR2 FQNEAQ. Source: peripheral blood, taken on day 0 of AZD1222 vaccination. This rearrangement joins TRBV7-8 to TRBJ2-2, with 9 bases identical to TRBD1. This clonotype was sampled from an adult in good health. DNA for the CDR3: TGTGCCAGCAGCTTAGGCCTCACAGGGGGCCATTCCTGGAACACCGGGGAGCTGTTTTTT. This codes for CASSLGLTGGHSWNTGELFF.